A single sample gave rise to the 26 T cell receptor beta chains below, sequenced in a study of human T cells and chemical hapten exposure. TCRdb re-called the RACE reads through MiXCR, storing one row per CDR3 protein. The sample lists roughly 200,000 distinct CDR3 sequences; under 30% were seen once. Time point: patch test 3, about 24 weeks after DPC sensitization. Treatment here: therapeutic diphenylcyclopropenone sensitization with weekly scalp DPC. The material was whole blood, obtained in connection with sensitization to the hapten diphenylcyclopropenone (DPC). The receptors derive from a middle-aged woman with alopecia areata. Some clones in this sample may be carry-over from other donors' samples.

The chain has TRBV9 and TRBJ2-6; the D gene is possibly TRBD1 (6 bases). V dropped 2 bases and J dropped 2 bases, with 14 bases sitting between them. The CDR3 runs 17 residues. CDR1 is SGDLS, CDR2 YYNGEE, per germline. The CDR3 coding sequence is TGTGCCAGCAGCGTGGAACAGGGCTACCCTGGGGCCAACGTCCTGACTTTC. It codes for CASSVEQGYPGANVLTF.

This clonotype was picked up a small number of times. CDR3 protein: CSAIGVGQGAQETQYF. The CDR3 coding sequence is TGCAGTGCCATAGGGGTCGGGCAGGGGGCTCAGGAGACCCAGTACTTC. The gene calls are TRBV20-1 and TRBJ2-5; 8 bases align to TRBD1. Germline assignment: CDR1 DFQATT and CDR2 SNEGSKA (reference sequence). The junction had 17 bases not matched to a gene; V was cut back by 6 bases and J by 5 bases. The length of the CDR3 is 16 residues.

CDR3 in DNA: TGTGCCAGCAGCTCCCCCAGCCATCCAGGCTACAATGAGCAGTTCTTC. Translating it yields CASSSPSHPGYNEQFF. This sequence joins TRBV5-8 and TRBJ2-1; D call uncertain. CDR3 length: 16 residues. Trimming stripped 3 bases from V and 3 bases from J, with 16 bases between. Germline CDR1 and CDR2: SGHTS and YDEGEE.

In this sample, this clonotype turned up a few times. The chain recombines TRBV10-3 with TRBJ1-1; D call uncertain. V lost 11 bases and J lost 2, with 15 bases in between. CDR1 ENHRY and CDR2 SYGVKD come from the germline V gene. The CDR3 totals 13 residues. The CDR3 loop is CAVALGPNTEAFF. Here the CDR3 DNA reads TGTGCCGTAGCGTTGGGCCCAAACACTGAAGCTTTCTTT.

The V and J genes are TRBV5-1 and TRBJ1-5, with D possibly being TRBD1 (6 bases). V was trimmed by 4 bases and J by 0 bases, leaving 14 bases between them. The CDR3 totals 16 residues. Looked up from germline, CDR1 is SGHRS and CDR2 is YFSETQ. The CDR3 DNA is TGCGCCAGCAGCCCCGAACCGGACAGTAGCAATCAGCCCCAGCATTTT. It yields the protein CASSPEPDSSNQPQHF.

The rearrangement joins TRBV29-1 to TRBJ2-1, with a tentative D call TRBD2 (6 bases). V lost 0 bases to trimming and J lost 5 bases, with 17 bases between them. CDR3 length: 16 amino acids. Germline loops: CDR1 SQVTM, CDR2 ANQGSEA. CDR3 residues: CSVEDLQRALNNEQFF. The CDR3 region has the DNA TGCAGCGTTGAAGATTTGCAGCGGGCGCTAAACAATGAGCAGTTCTTC.

This clonotype was observed a few times. The chain joins TRBV5-8 to TRBJ1-5; D gene unclear. CDR3 length: 11 residues. CDR1 and CDR2 from the germline V gene are SGHTS and YDEGEE. Between the trimmed V and J ends, which lost 0 bases and 6 bases, there was a span of 1 base. The CDR3 sequence: CASSLVQPQHF. The CDR3 bases are TGTGCCAGCAGCTTGGTTCAGCCCCAGCATTTT.

V and J are TRBV5-1 and TRBJ2-6; no clear D. The CDR3 sequence is 17 residues long. Germline loops: CDR1 SGHRS, CDR2 YFSETQ. V shed 5 bases and J shed 0 bases, with 15 bases lying between them. The CDR3 here is CASSQTPSDSGANVLTF. CDR3 DNA: TGCGCCAGCAGTCAAACTCCATCCGACTCTGGGGCCAACGTCCTGACTTTC.

This clonotype was seen only a few times. The chain's CDR3 is CSARDVGGRAYNEQFF. The CDR3 DNA reads TGCAGTGCTAGAGATGTTGGGGGGCGCGCCTACAATGAGCAGTTCTTC. The rearrangement uses TRBV20-1 and TRBJ2-1; D may match TRBD1 or TRBD2 (6 bases each). Germline lookup yields CDR1 DFQATT and CDR2 SNEGSKA (reference sequence). This CDR3 spans 16 amino acids. Trimming pared 0 bases from V and 2 bases from J, leaving 14 bases between.

The chain combines TRBV7-2 with TRBJ1-1; 7 positions agree with TRBD1. The CDR3 is made up of 14 amino acids. CDR1 is SGHTA and CDR2 is FQGNSA in the germline V gene. V lost 1 base, J lost 3 bases, and 2 bases stayed unmatched. CDR3: CASSLGQGYTEAFF. The CDR3 DNA reads TGTGCCAGCAGCTTAGGACAGGGATACACTGAAGCTTTCTTT.

This rearrangement joins TRBV7-9 to TRBJ1-1; 8 bases match TRBD1. Germline V gene lookup returns CDR1 SEHNR and CDR2 FQNEAQ (reference sequence). This CDR3 has 15 residues. The trim removed 6 bases at V and 0 bases at J, leaving 6 bases unmatched. CDR3 loop: CASRPGGAMNTEAFF. In DNA, the CDR3 is TGTGCCAGCAGACCAGGGGGCGCAATGAACACTGAAGCTTTCTTT.

The chain combines TRBV7-2 with TRBJ1-3; TRBD1 might be the D (5 bases). The CDR3 has 15 amino acids. CDR1 SGHTA and CDR2 FQGNSA come from the germline V gene. The V gene lost 3 bases and the J gene lost 0 bases, with 9 bases spanning the gap. The CDR3 is CASSLGDHSGNTIYF. The CDR3 coding sequence is TGTGCCAGCAGCTTGGGGGACCACTCTGGAAACACCATATATTTT.

There are a few counts of this clonotype. The chain has TRBV7-2 and TRBJ2-5; 9 bases map to TRBD1. CDR1 is SGHTA, CDR2 FQGNSA, per germline. The V and J ends lost 5 bases and 0 bases, in that order; junction bases with no gene match: 1. The CDR3 is 14 amino acids. The CDR3, as DNA: TGTGCCAGCAGCCGGGACAGGGACCAAGAGACCCAGTACTTC. Amino acids: CASSRDRDQETQYF.

A few counts support this clonotype. This chain uses TRBV29-1 with TRBJ1-1; D is undetermined. The length of the CDR3 is 12 residues. Germline V gene sequence: CDR1 SQVTM, CDR2 ANQGSEA. Deletions cut 5 bases from V and 1 base from J, with 8 bases between. CDR3 in amino acids: CSVSARNTEAFF. The CDR3 nucleotides are TGCAGCGTTTCTGCAAGGAACACTGAAGCTTTCTTT.

CDR3 sequence: CASSFRDAMGGYSNQPQHF. The CDR3 bases are TGTGCCAGCAGTTTCCGGGACGCCATGGGGGGTTATAGCAATCAGCCCCAGCATTTT. The chain employs TRBV6-6 and TRBJ1-5, with D possibly TRBD1 on 5 matching bases. The CDR3 loop spans 19 amino acids. The V gene lost 4 bases and the J gene lost 0 bases, with 22 bases spanning the gap. Germline V CDR1 and CDR2: MNHNY, SVGAGI (reference sequence).

This clonotype was seen more than once but under ten times. An end of the junction does not agree with germline; a read error may underlie this. The V gene is TRBV4-3, the J gene TRBJ2-1; 7 bases fit TRBD2. The length of the CDR3 is 13 residues. Per the germline V gene, CDR1 is LGHNA and CDR2 is YSLEER. The CDR3 nucleotides read TGCGCCAGCAGCCAAGATCATTCGCGGGAGCCGTTCTTC. Encoded protein: CASSQDHSREPFF.

This clonotype was counted between two and nine times. J is TRBJ2-1 and V is TRBV7-2, with D unresolved. V shed 1 base and J shed 9 bases, with 16 bases lying between them. Germline V lookup: CDR1 SGHTA, CDR2 FQGNSA. This CDR3 region has 15 residues. CDR3 protein: CASSLDQTRTREQFF. The CDR3 DNA reads TGTGCCAGCAGCTTAGATCAGACAAGAACTCGTGAGCAGTTCTTC.

The chain uses TRBV7-9 and TRBJ2-5, with a tentative D call TRBD1 (6 bases). The CDR3 totals 15 residues. The V end was cut by 2 bases, the J end by 2 bases, with 12 bases between. From germline, CDR1 is SEHNR and CDR2 FQNEAQ (reference sequence). Here the CDR3 reads CASSLYGGPQETQYF. CDR3 bases: TGTGCCAGCAGCTTATATGGGGGCCCGCAAGAGACCCAGTACTTC.

This clonotype came up a few times. The V gene is TRBV7-2, the J gene TRBJ1-5, with 11 bases that match TRBD1. The CDR3 has 18 amino acids. J was trimmed by 4 bases and V by 5 bases; bases with no gene match: 13. Germline CDR1 reads SGHTA; CDR2 reads FQGNSA. The CDR3 nucleotides are TGTGCCAGCAGCCCCCTCGACGGACAGGGGGCAGGGAATCAGCCCCAGCATTTT. Translating gives CASSPLDGQGAGNQPQHF.

The table lists this clonotype with a few counts. This rearrangement joins TRBV7-8 to TRBJ2-1, with 7 bases matching TRBD2. Unmatched junction bases numbered 8, after V lost 4 bases and J lost 2 bases. CDR1 and CDR2 from the germline V gene are SGHVS and FQNEAQ. The CDR3 extends over 16 amino acids. The chain's CDR3 is CASSSRRELPYNEQFF. The CDR3 bases are TGTGCCAGCAGCTCCCGGCGGGAGTTGCCCTACAATGAGCAGTTCTTC. The entire variable domain, with the rest obtained from reference TRBV7-8 and TRBJ2-1, is as follows: GAGVSQSPRYKVAKRGQDVALRCDPISGHVSLFWYQQALGQGPEFLTYFQNEAQLDKSGLPSDRFFAERPEGSVSTLKIQRTQQEDSAVYLCASSSRRELPYNEQFFGPGTRLTVL.

This clonotype was recorded a few times. This chain connects TRBV28 to TRBJ2-7; D is undetermined. Trimming pared 7 bases from V and 4 bases from J, leaving 11 bases between. The CDR3 extends over 12 amino acids. Germline V gives CDR1 MDHEN, CDR2 SYDVKM. The CDR3 loop is CASNQRAYEQYF. The CDR3 DNA is TGTGCCAGCAATCAGCGCGCGTACGAGCAGTACTTC.

V usage is TRBV6-6 and J usage is TRBJ2-4; 8 positions match TRBD2. The germline V gene encodes CDR1 MNHNY and CDR2 SVGAGI (reference sequence). The ends lost 4 bases at V and 6 bases at J; junction bases unmatched: 8. The CDR3 runs 15 residues. As DNA, the CDR3 is TGTGCCAGCAGTTCCCCAAGCGGGAGAGTAAACATTCAGTACTTC. This encodes CASSSPSGRVNIQYF.

DNA of the CDR3: TGCAGCGTTCGCGGGACAGTTGACAATGAGCAGTTCTTC. This translates into CSVRGTVDNEQFF. The rearrangement joins TRBV29-1 to TRBJ2-1; perhaps TRBD1 as D (7 bases). V was shortened by 5 bases and J by 5 bases, with 13 bases between the two germline ends. This CDR3 comprises 13 residues. Germline V gene lookup returns CDR1 SQVTM and CDR2 ANQGSEA.

The gene calls are TRBV3-1 and TRBJ2-7; 8 positions agree with TRBD1. Germline-derived CDR1 and CDR2 are LGHDT and YNNKEL (reference sequence). After removal of 6 bases from V and 5 bases from J, the junction contained 9 bases not matched to a gene. There are 14 residues in the CDR3. The CDR3 protein is CASSLQGAWDEQYF. The CDR3 DNA sequence: TGTGCCAGCAGTCTCCAGGGGGCATGGGACGAGCAGTACTTC.

The chain combines TRBV9 with TRBJ2-7, with 10 nucleotides matching TRBD2. The CDR3 consists of 16 residues. The germline gives CDR1 SGDLS, CDR2 YYNGEE. The junction had 5 bases not matched to a gene; V was cut back by 1 base and J by 1 base. CDR3 sequence reads: CASSVYPSGSSYEQYF. The CDR3 DNA sequence: TGTGCCAGCAGCGTATACCCTAGCGGGAGTTCCTACGAGCAGTACTTC.

This clonotype was counted a few times. The chain combines TRBV4-1 with TRBJ1-3, with D tentatively TRBD1 (5 bases). V lost 4 bases to trimming and J lost 15 bases, with 19 bases between them. Germline V CDR1 and CDR2: MGHRA, YSYEKL. CDR3 length: 13 residues. In DNA form, the CDR3 reads TGCGCCAGCAGCCGGGGGGGATGGCAGGGCCGATATTTT. Residues: CASSRGGWQGRYF.